A single sample gave rise to the 20 T cell receptor beta chains below, sequenced in a study of Ad26.COV2.S vaccination and SARS-CoV-2 variants. Indicated treatment: some 20 received Ad26.COV2.S at low or high dose, single or two shots; about 5 received placebo; per-sample allocation not given. The investigators took samples on day 63 after the first vaccine or placebo injection. The repertoire was sequenced with immunoSEQ multiplex PCR; TCRdb's copy has only in-frame clones and lacks some. The profile shows fewer than 500,000 clones, approximately 89% of them singletons. This sample comprised peripheral blood, obtained in a trial of Ad26.COV2.S vaccine versus placebo. The receptor set was obtained from a person between 18 and 60 years old who received the Ad26.COV2.S COVID-19 vaccine or a placebo.

The chain is built from TRBV5-6 and TRBJ2-1; 9 nucleotides align to TRBD1. J lost 1 base, V lost 1 base, and 3 bases had no gene match. The CDR3 sequence is 16 residues long. Germline V gene lookup returns CDR1 SGHDT and CDR2 YYEEEE. Here the CDR3 reads CASSLLQGASYNEQFF. In DNA form, the CDR3 reads TGTGCCAGCAGCTTGCTACAGGGGGCTTCCTACAATGAGCAGTTCTTC.

The V and J genes are TRBV3-1 (or the pseudogene TRBV3-2) and TRBJ1-2, with D possibly matching TRBD1 (5 bases). This CDR3 has 14 residues. V lost 3 bases and J 3 bases, leaving 11 bases between the germline ends. Germline CDR1 is LGHDT and CDR2 is YNNKEL (reference sequence). This CDR3 reads CASSQGEGHYGYTF. For the CDR3, the DNA is TGTGCCAGCAGCCAGGGAGAGGGGCACTATGGCTACACCTTC.

The genes are TRBV7-8 and TRBJ1-2; 7 bases agree with TRBD1. The junction had 7 bases not matched to a gene; V was cut back by 1 base and J by 2 bases. This CDR3 comprises 16 residues. Per germline, CDR1 SGHVS and CDR2 FQNEAQ. In nucleotides, the CDR3 is TGTGCCAGCAGCTTAGTTGACGGGACAGTCAACTATGGCTACACCTTC. Translated: CASSLVDGTVNYGYTF.

The chain joins TRBV20-1 to TRBJ1-2; perhaps TRBD1 as D (5 bases). The CDR3 contains 11 residues. Germline loops: CDR1 DFQATT, CDR2 SNEGSKA (reference sequence). Trimming removed 7 bases from V and 2 bases from J, with 8 bases in between. CDR3 bases: TGCAGTGGGCAGGGAAACTATGGCTACACCTTC. It specifies CSGQGNYGYTF.

This sequence joins TRBV6-2 or TRBV6-3 and TRBJ1-1; D is perhaps TRBD1 (6 bases). V was trimmed by 2 bases and J by 8 bases, leaving 15 bases between them. Germline CDR1 MNHEY, CDR2 SVGEGT. The CDR3 length is 14 residues. As DNA, the CDR3 is TGTGCCAGCAGTTACCCCGCCAGGACAGCCGAAGCTTTCTTT. Translating gives CASSYPARTAEAFF.

The rearrangement uses TRBV19 and TRBJ1-5; tentative D call: TRBD1 (6 bases). The germline V gene has CDR1 LNHDA and CDR2 SQIVND (reference sequence). This CDR3 region has 13 residues. V was clipped by 4 bases and J by 5 bases, with 9 bases between them. CDR3 region: CASSRGGYQPQHF. In nucleotides, the CDR3 is TGTGCCAGTAGTAGGGGGGGCTATCAGCCCCAGCATTTT.

The CDR3 bases are TGTGCCAGCAGCCCCCGGGACAGGGGTACGAATGAGCAGTTCTTC. Its translation: CASSPRDRGTNEQFF. This chain links TRBV14 with TRBJ2-1; 10 bases match TRBD1. V lost 4 bases and J lost 7; bases outside the gene matches: 7. Germline CDR1 and CDR2: SGHDN and FVKESK. The CDR3 consists of 15 residues.

This clone was detected a few times. The chain combines TRBV18 with TRBJ1-5, with no clear D. Per the germline V gene, CDR1 is KGHSH and CDR2 is LQKENI. V lost 4 bases, J lost 4 bases, and 8 bases lay in between. CDR3 length: 13 residues. The CDR3, as DNA: TGTGCCAGCTCACTCTCCGCGAATCAGCCCCAGCATTTT. This gives the protein CASSLSANQPQHF. The entire variable domain, with the rest obtained from reference TRBV18 and TRBJ1-5, is as follows: NAGVMQNPRHLVRRRGQEARLRCSPMKGHSHVYWYRQLPEEGLKFMVYLQKENIIDESGMPKERFSAEFPKEGPSILRIQQVVRGDSAAYFCASSLSANQPQHFGDGTRLSIL.

This sequence joins TRBV18 and TRBJ2-7; possibly TRBD2 for D (5 bases). CDR3 length: 14 amino acids. Germline V gives CDR1 KGHSH, CDR2 LQKENI. V lost 2 bases and J lost 2, with 10 bases in between. CDR3 in amino acids: CASSPVEDAYEQYV. DNA for the CDR3: TGTGCCAGCTCACCAGTGGAGGATGCCTACGAGCAGTACGTC.

This chain uses TRBV2 with TRBJ2-7; maybe TRBD1 (5 bases). In germline, CDR1 is SNHLY, CDR2 FYNNEI. The CDR3 is 12 residues long. V was cut by 4 bases and J by 4 bases, with 8 bases left in between. The CDR3 coding sequence is TGTGCCAGCAGTGGAGACAGTTACGAGCAGTACGTC. Residues: CASSGDSYEQYV.

The chain joins TRBV6-1 to TRBJ1-5; no firm D call. Germline loops: CDR1 MNHNS, CDR2 SASEGT. This CDR3 is 14 amino acids long. The ends were cut back, 1 base at V and 7 bases at J, with 11 bases in the middle. The CDR3 loop reads CASSEVGGFQPQHF. CDR3 nucleotide sequence: TGTGCCAGCAGTGAAGTTGGAGGGTTCCAGCCCCAGCATTTT.

J is TRBJ2-1 and V is TRBV7-9, with 7 bases aligning to TRBD1. V lost 5 bases to trimming and J lost 0 bases; unmatched junction nucleotides: 13. The CDR3 spans 18 residues. The V gene's germline CDR1 is SEHNR and CDR2 FQNEAQ (reference sequence). As DNA, the CDR3 is TGTGCCAGCAGCCCGAGGACAGGCCCTTCGAGCTCCTACAATGAGCAGTTCTTC. It translates to CASSPRTGPSSSYNEQFF.

The table lists this clone with a count of one. This chain connects TRBV18 to TRBJ2-7; D might be TRBD2 (7 bases). V was shortened by 6 bases and J by 2 bases, with 17 bases between the two germline ends. Germline V lookup: CDR1 KGHSH, CDR2 LQKENI. CDR3 length: 15 amino acids. The CDR3 DNA is TGTGCCAGCTCCCGGGGGGCGGGCGGCCCCTACGAGCAGTACGTC. Translation: CASSRGAGGPYEQYV.

J is TRBJ1-1 and V is TRBV5-8, with D possibly TRBD1 on 5 matching bases. The CDR3 runs to 16 residues. CDR1 is SGHTS and CDR2 is YDEGEE in the germline V gene. Trimming took 3 bases from V and 3 from J, leaving 18 bases between them. The CDR3 region is CASSWAVEGPHTEAFF. CDR3 nucleotides: TGTGCCAGCAGCTGGGCGGTGGAGGGGCCCCACACTGAAGCTTTCTTT.

This sequence joins TRBV6-6 and TRBJ2-3, with 14 positions matching TRBD2. V shed 5 bases, J shed 6 bases, and the junction held 10 bases outside the gene matches. CDR1 and CDR2 from the germline V gene are MNHNY and SVGAGI (reference sequence). CDR3 length equals 17 residues. Here the CDR3 DNA reads TGTGCCAGCAGTCAACCCCCTGGACTAGCGGGAGGTGATACGCAGTATTTT. As protein: CASSQPPGLAGGDTQYF.

The chain carries TRBV11-3 and TRBJ2-1; the D gene could be TRBD1 or TRBD2 (5 bases each). Per germline, CDR1 SGHNT and CDR2 YENEEA. There are 13 residues in the CDR3. Trimming took 5 bases from V and 9 from J, leaving 14 bases between them. This CDR3 is CASSRDHNFEQFF. In DNA, the CDR3 is TGTGCCAGCAGCCGGGACCACAACTTTGAGCAGTTCTTC.

For the CDR3, the DNA is TGTGCCAGTAGTATACGGATATCGGAAGGCTACACCTTC. Amino acid sequence: CASSIRISEGYTF. This chain links TRBV19 with TRBJ1-2; D gene ambiguous. CDR3 length: 13 residues. The V gene's germline CDR1 is LNHDA and CDR2 SQIVND (reference sequence). Deletions cut 2 bases from V and 8 bases from J, with 12 bases between.

The chain couples TRBV2 to TRBJ2-1; 8 nucleotides agree with TRBD2. The junction had 4 bases not matched to a gene; V was cut back by 5 bases and J by 4 bases. This CDR3 spans 14 amino acids. Germline V lookup: CDR1 SNHLY, CDR2 FYNNEI. CDR3 nucleotides: TGTGCCAGCAGTCTACTAGCGGAGTACAATGAGCAGTTCTTC. Translating gives CASSLLAEYNEQFF.

The V gene is TRBV19, the J gene TRBJ2-1; 8 positions agree with TRBD1. The CDR3 is 17 amino acids. The junction had 22 bases not matched to a gene; V was cut back by 10 bases and J by 8 bases. Germline V gene sequence: CDR1 LNHDA, CDR2 SQIVND (reference sequence). CDR3 DNA: TGTGCCACCTCAGGACAGGGAGGTTTCGTTCGGATCGATGAGCAGTTCTTC. Translating gives CATSGQGGFVRIDEQFF.

The V and J genes are TRBV25-1 and TRBJ1-2; TRBD1 agrees at 7 bases. CDR1 and CDR2 from the germline V gene are MGHDK and SYGVNS. The junction had 9 bases not matched to a gene; V was cut back by 4 bases and J by 7 bases. The CDR3 is 14 residues long. CDR3 in amino acids: CASSAFDRAPGYTF. The CDR3 DNA reads as TGTGCCAGCAGTGCCTTTGACAGGGCTCCTGGCTACACCTTC.